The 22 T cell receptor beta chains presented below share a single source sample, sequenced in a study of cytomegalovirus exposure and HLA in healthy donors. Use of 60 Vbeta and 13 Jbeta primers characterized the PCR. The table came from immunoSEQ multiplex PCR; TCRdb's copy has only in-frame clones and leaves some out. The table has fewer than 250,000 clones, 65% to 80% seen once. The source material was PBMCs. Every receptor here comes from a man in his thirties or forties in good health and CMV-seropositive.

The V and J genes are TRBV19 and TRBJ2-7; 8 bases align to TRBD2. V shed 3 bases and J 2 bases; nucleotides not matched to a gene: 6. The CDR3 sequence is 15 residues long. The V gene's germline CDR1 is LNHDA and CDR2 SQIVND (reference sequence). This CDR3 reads CASSIASGGAYEQYF. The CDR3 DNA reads TGTGCCAGTAGTATTGCCAGCGGGGGCGCCTACGAGCAGTACTTC.

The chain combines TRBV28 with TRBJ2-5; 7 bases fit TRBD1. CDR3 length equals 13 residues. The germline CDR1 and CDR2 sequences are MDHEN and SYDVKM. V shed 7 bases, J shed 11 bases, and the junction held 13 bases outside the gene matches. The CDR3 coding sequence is TGTGCCAGCACTCCATCCAGGGGGTTTGAGCAGTACTTC. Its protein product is CASTPSRGFEQYF.

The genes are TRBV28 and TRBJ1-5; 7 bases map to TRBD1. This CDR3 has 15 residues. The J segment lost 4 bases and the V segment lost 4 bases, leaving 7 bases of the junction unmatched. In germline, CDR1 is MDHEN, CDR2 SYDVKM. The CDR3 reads CASSSSGTVNQPQHF. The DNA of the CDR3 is TGTGCCAGCAGTTCTTCCGGGACAGTTAATCAGCCCCAGCATTTT. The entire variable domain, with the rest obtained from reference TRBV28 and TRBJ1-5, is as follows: DVKVTQSSRYLVKRTGEKVFLECVQDMDHENMFWYRQDPGLGLRLIYFSYDVKMKEKGDIPEGYSVSREKKERFSLILESASTNQTSMYLCASSSSGTVNQPQHFGDGTRLSIL.

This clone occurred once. DNA of the CDR3: TGTGCCAGCAGTTACTCGAGATTAGACGGGGAGACCCAGTACTTC. Encoded protein: CASSYSRLDGETQYF. The gene calls are TRBV6-5 and TRBJ2-5, with no clear D. The V gene's germline CDR1 is MNHEY and CDR2 SVGAGI. V shed 0 bases and J shed 5 bases, with 13 bases lying between them. This CDR3 spans 15 amino acids.

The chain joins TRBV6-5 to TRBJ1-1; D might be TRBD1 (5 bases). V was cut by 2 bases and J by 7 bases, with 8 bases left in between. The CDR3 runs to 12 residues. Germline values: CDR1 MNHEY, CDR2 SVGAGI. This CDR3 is CASSYGGNEAFF. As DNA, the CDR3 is TGTGCCAGCAGTTACGGGGGGAATGAAGCTTTCTTT.

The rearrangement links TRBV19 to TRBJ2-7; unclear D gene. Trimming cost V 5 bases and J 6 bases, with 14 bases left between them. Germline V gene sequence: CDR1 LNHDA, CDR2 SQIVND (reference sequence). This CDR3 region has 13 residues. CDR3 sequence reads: CASSLAAGSEQYF. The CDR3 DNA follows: TGTGCCAGTAGTTTAGCTGCAGGCTCCGAGCAGTACTTC. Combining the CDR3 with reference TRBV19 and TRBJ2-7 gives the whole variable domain DGGITQSPKYLFRKEGQNVTLSCEQNLNHDAMYWYRQDPGQGLRLIYYSQIVNDFQKGDIAEGYSVSREKKESFPLTVTSAQKNPTAFYLCASSLAAGSEQYFGPGTRLTVT.

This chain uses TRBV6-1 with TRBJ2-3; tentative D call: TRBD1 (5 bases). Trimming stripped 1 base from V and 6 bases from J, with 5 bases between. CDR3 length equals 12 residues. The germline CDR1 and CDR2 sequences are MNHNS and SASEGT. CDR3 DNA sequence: TGTGCCAGCAGTGAAGAGGGGGATACGCAGTATTTT. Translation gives CASSEEGDTQYF.

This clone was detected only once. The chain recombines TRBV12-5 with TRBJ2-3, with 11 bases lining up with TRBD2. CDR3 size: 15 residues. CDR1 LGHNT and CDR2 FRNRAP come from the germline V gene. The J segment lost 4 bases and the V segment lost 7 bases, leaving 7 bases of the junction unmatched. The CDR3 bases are TGTGCTAGTGCCTTACTAGCGGGGGCCTCAGATACGCAGTATTTT. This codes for CASALLAGASDTQYF.

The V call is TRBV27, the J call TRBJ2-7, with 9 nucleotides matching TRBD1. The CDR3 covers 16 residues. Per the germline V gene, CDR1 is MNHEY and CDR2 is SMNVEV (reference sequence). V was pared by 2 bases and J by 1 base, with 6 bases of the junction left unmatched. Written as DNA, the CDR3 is TGTGCCAGCAGTTTAATCCCCGGGACAGGGTCCTACGAGCAGTACTTC. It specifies CASSLIPGTGSYEQYF.

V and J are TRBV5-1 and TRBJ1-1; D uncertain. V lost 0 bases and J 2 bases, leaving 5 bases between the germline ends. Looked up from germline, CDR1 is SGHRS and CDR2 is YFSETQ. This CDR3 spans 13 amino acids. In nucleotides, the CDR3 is TGCGCCAGCAGCTTGGATTTAAACACTGAAGCTTTCTTT. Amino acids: CASSLDLNTEAFF.

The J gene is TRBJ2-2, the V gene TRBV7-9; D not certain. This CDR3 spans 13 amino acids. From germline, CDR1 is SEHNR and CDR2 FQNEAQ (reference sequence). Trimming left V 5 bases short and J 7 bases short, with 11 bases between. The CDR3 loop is CASSQWQNGELFF. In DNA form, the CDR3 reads TGTGCCAGCAGCCAATGGCAGAACGGGGAGCTGTTTTTT.

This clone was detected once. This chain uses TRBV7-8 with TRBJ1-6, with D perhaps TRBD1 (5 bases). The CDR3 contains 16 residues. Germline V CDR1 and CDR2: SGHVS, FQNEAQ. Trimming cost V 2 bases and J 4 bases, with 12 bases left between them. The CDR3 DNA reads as TGTGCCAGCAGCTTATCGGAGGGACTTTATAATTCACCCCTCCACTTT. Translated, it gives CASSLSEGLYNSPLHF.

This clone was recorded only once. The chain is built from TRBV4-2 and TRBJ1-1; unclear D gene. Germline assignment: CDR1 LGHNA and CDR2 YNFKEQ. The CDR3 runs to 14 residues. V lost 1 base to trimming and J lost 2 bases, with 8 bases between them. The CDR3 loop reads CASSQVNSNTEAFF. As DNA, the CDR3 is TGTGCCAGCAGCCAAGTGAATAGTAACACTGAAGCTTTCTTT.

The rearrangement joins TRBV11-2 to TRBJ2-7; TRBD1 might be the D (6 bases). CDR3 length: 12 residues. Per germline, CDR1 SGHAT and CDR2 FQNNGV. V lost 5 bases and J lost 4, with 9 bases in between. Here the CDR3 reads CASSLRGYEQYF. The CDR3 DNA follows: TGTGCCAGCAGCCTTAGGGGGTACGAGCAGTACTTC. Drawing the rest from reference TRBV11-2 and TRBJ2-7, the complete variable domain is EAGVAQSPRYKIIEKRQSVAFWCNPISGHATLYWYQQILGQGPKLLIQFQNNGVVDDSQLPKDRFSAERLKGVDSTLKIQPAKLEDSAVYLCASSLRGYEQYFGPGTRLTVT.

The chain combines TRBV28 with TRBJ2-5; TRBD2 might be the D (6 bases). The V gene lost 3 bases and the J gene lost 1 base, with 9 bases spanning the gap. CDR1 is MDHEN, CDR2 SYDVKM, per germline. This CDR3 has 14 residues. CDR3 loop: CASSFSGSQETQYF. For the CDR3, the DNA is TGTGCCAGCAGTTTTTCCGGGAGCCAAGAGACCCAGTACTTC.

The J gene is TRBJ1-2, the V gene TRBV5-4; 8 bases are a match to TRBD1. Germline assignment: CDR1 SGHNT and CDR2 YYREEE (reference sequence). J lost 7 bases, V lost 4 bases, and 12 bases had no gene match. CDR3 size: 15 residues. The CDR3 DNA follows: TGTGCCAGCAGCAGCTCCGATCGACAGGGGAGTGGCTACACCTTC. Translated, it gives CASSSSDRQGSGYTF.

The CDR3 DNA reads TGTGCCTGGAGTGTAGGAGGAAACCTCTATAATTCACCCCTCCACTTT. Translated: CAWSVGGNLYNSPLHF. The V and J genes are TRBV30 and TRBJ1-6; no firm D call. The CDR3 runs 16 residues. Germline V lookup: CDR1 GTSNPN, CDR2 SVGIG (reference sequence). V was cut by 0 bases and J by 3 bases, with 12 bases left in between. The variable domain in full, with the rest retrieved from reference TRBV30 and TRBJ1-6, is SQTIHQWPATLVQPVGSPLSLECTVEGTSNPNLYWYRQAAGRGLQLLFYSVGIGQISSEVPQNLSASRPQDRQFILSSKKLLLSDSGFYLCAWSVGGNLYNSPLHFGNGTRLTVT.

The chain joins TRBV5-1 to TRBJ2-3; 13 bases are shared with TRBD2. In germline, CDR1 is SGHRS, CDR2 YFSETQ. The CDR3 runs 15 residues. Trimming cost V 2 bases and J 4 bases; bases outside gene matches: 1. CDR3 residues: CASSLTSGGADTQYF. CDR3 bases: TGCGCCAGCAGCTTAACTAGCGGGGGGGCAGATACGCAGTATTTT.

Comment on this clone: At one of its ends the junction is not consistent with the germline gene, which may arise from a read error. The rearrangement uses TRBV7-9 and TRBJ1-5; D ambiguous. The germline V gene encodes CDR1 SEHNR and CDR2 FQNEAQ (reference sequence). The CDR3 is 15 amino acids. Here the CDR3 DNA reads TGTTCCAGCAGCCCTCCGGGTTCGGGGAATCAGCCCCAGCATTTT. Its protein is CSSSPPGSGNQPQHF.

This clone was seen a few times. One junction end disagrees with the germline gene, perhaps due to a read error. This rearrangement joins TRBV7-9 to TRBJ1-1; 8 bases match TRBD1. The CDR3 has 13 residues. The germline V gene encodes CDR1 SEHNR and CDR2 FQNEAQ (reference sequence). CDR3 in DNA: TGTTCCAGCAGCCCGGACAGGGTCGGGGAAGCTTTCTTT. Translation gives CSSSPDRVGEAFF.

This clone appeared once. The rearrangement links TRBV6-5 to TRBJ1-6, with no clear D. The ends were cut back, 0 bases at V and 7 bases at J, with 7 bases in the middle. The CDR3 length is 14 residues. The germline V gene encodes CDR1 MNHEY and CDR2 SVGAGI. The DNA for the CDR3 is TGTGCCAGCAGTTACTCGACCGGGAATTCACCCCTCCACTTT. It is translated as CASSYSTGNSPLHF.

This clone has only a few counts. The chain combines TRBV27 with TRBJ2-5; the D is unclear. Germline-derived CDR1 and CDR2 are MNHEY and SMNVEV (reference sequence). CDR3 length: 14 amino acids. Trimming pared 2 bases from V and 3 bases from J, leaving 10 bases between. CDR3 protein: CASSLRQAEETQYF. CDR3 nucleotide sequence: TGTGCCAGCAGTTTAAGGCAGGCCGAAGAGACCCAGTACTTC.